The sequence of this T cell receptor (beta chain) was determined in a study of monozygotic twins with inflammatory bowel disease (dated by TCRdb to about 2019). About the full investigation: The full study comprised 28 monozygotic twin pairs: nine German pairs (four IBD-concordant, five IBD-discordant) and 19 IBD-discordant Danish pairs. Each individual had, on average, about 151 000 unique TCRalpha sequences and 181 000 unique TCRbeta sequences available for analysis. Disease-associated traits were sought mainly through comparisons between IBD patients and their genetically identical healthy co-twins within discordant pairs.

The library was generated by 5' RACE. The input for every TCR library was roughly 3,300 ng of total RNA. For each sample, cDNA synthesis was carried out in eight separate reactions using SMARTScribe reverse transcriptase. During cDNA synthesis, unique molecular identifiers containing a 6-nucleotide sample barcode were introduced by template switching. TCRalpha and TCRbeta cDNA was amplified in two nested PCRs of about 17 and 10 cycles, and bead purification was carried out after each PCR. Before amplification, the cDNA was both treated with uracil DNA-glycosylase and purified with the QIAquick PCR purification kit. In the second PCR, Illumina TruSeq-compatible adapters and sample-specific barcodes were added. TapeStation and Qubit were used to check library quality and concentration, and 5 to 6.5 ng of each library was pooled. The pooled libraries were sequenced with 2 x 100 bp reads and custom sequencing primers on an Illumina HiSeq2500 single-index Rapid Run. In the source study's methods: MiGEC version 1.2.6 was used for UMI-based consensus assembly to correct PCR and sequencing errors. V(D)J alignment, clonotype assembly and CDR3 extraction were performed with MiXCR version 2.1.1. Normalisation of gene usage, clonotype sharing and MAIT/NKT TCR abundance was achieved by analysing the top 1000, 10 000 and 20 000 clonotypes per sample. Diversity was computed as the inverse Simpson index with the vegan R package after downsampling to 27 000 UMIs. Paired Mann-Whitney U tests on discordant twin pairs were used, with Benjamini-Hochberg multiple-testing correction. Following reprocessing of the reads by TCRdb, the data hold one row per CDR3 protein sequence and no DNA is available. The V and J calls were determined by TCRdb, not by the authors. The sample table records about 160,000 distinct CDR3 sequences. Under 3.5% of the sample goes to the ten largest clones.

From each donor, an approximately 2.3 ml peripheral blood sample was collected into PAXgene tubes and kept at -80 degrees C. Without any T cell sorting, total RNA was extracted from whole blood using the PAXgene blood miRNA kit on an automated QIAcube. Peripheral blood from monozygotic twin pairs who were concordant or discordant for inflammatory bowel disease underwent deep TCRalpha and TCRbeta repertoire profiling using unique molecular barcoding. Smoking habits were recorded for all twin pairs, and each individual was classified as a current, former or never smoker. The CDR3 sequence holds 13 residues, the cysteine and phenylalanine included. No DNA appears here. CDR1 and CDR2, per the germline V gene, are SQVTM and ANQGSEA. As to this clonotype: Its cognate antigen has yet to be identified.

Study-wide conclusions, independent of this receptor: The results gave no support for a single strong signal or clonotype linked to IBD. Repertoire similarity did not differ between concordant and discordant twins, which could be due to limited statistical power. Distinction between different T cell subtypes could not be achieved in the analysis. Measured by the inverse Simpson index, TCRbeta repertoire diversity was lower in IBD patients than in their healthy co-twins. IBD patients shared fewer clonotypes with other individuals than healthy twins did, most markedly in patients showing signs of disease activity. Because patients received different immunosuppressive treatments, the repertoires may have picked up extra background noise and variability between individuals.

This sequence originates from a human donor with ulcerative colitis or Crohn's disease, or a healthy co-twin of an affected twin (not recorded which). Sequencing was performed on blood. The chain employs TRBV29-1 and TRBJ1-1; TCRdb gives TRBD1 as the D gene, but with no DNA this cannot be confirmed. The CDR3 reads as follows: CSVAWDENTEAFF.